The clone carrying this T cell receptor beta chain was counted a few times. Deletions cut 4 bases from V and 5 bases from J, with 21 bases between. This CDR3 region has 15 residues. The germline CDR1 and CDR2 sequences are GTSNPN and SVGIG (reference sequence). Relying on iRepertoire HTBI primers and Arm-PCR of CDR3 regions, the team built TCR beta libraries. Each CDR3 protein gets one entry after TCRdb re-called the multiplex PCR reads with MiXCR. The profile shows around 430,000 distinct CDR3 sequences, approximately 22% of them singletons. The data stem from a study of regulatory T cells in long-lasting Graves disease. Stated time point: persistent/refractory GD, antithyroid drugs over 5 years with positive TRAb. The TCR library used RNA extracted from PBMCs. Graves' disease diagnoses followed American Thyroid Association guidelines.

The specimen was peripheral blood mononuclear cells (PBMCs), collected when the disease was refractory, from a patient treated with antithyroid drugs. The origin of this receptor is a female donor with Graves disease. This chain links TRBV30 with TRBJ2-7; D might be TRBD2 (6 bases). The DNA of the CDR3 is TGTGCCTGGAACCAAGGGACTCACCGGGGGAACGAGCAGTACTTC. The encoded protein is CAWNQGTHRGNEQYF. The entire variable domain, with the rest obtained from reference TRBV30 and TRBJ2-7, is as follows: SQTIHQWPATLVQPVGSPLSLECTVEGTSNPNLYWYRQAAGRGLQLLFYSVGIGQISSEVPQNLSASRPQDRQFILSSKKLLLSDSGFYLCAWNQGTHRGNEQYFGPGTRLTVT.